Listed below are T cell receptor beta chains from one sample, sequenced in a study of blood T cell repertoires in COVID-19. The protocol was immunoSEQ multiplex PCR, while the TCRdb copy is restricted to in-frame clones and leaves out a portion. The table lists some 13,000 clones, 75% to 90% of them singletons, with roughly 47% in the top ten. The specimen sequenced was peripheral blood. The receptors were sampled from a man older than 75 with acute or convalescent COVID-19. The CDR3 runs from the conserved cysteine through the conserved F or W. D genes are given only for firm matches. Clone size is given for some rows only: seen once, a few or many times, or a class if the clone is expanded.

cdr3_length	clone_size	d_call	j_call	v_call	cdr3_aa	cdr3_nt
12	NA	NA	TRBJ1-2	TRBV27	CASSARGYGYTF	TGTGCCAGCTCTGCTAGGGGGTATGGCTACACCTTC
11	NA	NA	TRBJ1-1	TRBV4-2	CASSQGSKAFF	TGTGCCAGCAGCCAAGGATCTAAAGCTTTCTTT
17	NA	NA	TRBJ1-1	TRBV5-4	CASSPPGQRALDTEAFF	TGTGCCAGCAGCCCGCCGGGCCAGAGGGCGTTGGACACTGAAGCTTTCTTT
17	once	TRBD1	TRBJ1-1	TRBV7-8	CASSLLVSWQGGTEAFF	TGTGCCAGCAGCTTATTAGTTTCTTGGCAGGGGGGCACTGAAGCTTTCTTT
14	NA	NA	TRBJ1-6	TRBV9	CASSVGAGGAPLHF	TGTGCCAGCAGCGTAGGGGCAGGCGGGGCACCCCTCCACTTT
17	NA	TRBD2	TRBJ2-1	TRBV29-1	CSVDEGWVAGSYNEQFF	TGCAGCGTTGATGAGGGGTGGGTAGCGGGATCTTACAATGAGCAGTTCTTC
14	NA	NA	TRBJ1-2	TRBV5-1	CASSLYGGGDGYTF	TGCGCCAGCAGCCTCTATGGGGGAGGGGATGGCTACACCTTC
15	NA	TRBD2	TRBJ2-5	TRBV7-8	CASSTERGGRETQYF	TGTGCCAGCAGCACCGAGCGGGGGGGCAGAGAGACCCAGTACTTC
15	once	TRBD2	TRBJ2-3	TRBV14	CASSLSGRNTDTQYF	TGTGCCAGCAGCCTTAGCGGGAGAAACACAGATACGCAGTATTTT
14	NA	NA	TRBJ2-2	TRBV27	CASGTPGGTGELFF	TGTGCCAGCGGGACTCCAGGAGGCACCGGGGAGCTGTTTTTT
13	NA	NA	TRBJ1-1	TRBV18	CASSPRGGSEAFF	TGTGCCAGCTCACCGCGGGGAGGAAGTGAAGCTTTCTTT
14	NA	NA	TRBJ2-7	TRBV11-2	CASSLVLPSYEQYF	TGTGCCAGCAGCTTAGTCCTCCCTTCCTACGAGCAGTACTTC
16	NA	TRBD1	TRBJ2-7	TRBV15	CATSSKTGGYGYEQYF	TGTGCCACCAGCAGTAAGACAGGGGGATATGGCTACGAGCAGTACTTC
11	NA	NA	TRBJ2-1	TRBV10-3	CAISRGNEQFF	TGTGCCATCAGCAGGGGCAATGAGCAGTTCTTC
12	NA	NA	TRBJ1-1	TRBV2	CASDRLTTEAFF	TGTGCCAGCGACAGGTTAACCACTGAAGCTTTCTTT
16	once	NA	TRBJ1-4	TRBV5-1	CASHNDSAATNEKLFF	TGCGCCAGCCACAACGACTCCGCCGCAACTAATGAAAAACTGTTTTTT
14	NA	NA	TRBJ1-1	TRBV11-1	CASSSQGPNTEAFF	TGTGCCAGCAGCTCACAGGGCCCGAACACTGAAGCTTTCTTT
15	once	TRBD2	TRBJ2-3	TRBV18	CASSNERGSTDTQYF	TGTGCCAGCTCAAATGAGCGGGGAAGCACAGATACGCAGTATTTT
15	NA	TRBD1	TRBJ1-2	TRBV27	CASSLKTGGLDGYTF	TGTGCCAGCAGTTTAAAGACAGGGGGCTTGGATGGCTACACCTTC
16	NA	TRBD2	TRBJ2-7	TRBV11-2	CASSLVRGLAGYEQYF	TGTGCCAGCAGCTTAGTTCGGGGACTAGCGGGGTACGAGCAGTACTTC
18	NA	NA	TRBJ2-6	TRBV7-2	CASSLQAGFSSGANVLTF	TGTGCCAGCAGCTTACAGGCAGGTTTTAGCTCTGGGGCCAACGTCCTGACTTTC
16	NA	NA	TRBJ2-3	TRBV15	CATSRIMLAGTDTQYF	TGTGCCACCAGCAGAATTATGTTAGCGGGCACAGATACGCAGTATTTT
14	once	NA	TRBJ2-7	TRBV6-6	CASSYEGAVGEQYF	TGTGCCAGCAGTTACGAAGGGGCTGTGGGCGAGCAGTACTTC
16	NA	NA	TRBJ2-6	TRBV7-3	CASSLTTGSGANVLTF	TGTGCCAGCAGCTTAACTACGGGCTCTGGGGCCAACGTCCTGACTTTC
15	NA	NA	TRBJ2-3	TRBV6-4	CASSVGVGLTDTQYF	TGTGCCAGCAGTGTGGGTGTGGGGCTCACAGATACGCAGTATTTT
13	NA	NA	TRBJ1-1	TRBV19	CASKKNGNTEAFF	TGTGCCAGTAAGAAGAACGGGAACACTGAAGCTTTCTTT
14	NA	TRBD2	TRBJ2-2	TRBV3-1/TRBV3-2	CASSQGLATGELFF	TGTGCCAGCAGCCAGGGACTAGCTACCGGGGAGCTGTTTTTT
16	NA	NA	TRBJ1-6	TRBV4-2	CASSKNTALPNSPLHF	TGTGCCAGCAGCAAGAATACAGCCCTCCCTAATTCACCCCTCCACTTT
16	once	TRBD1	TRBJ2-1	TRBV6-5	CASSYSKQGVYNEQFF	TGTGCCAGCAGTTACTCGAAGCAGGGGGTTTACAATGAGCAGTTCTTC
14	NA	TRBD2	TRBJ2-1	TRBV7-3	CASSRAGGYNEQFF	TGTGCCAGCAGTAGGGCGGGAGGTTACAATGAGCAGTTCTTC
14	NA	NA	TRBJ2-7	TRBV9	CASSKGDTNYEQYF	TGTGCCAGCAGCAAGGGGGACACCAATTACGAGCAGTACTTC
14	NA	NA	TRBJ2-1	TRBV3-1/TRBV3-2	CASSLGAGLDEQFF	TGTGCCAGCAGCCTTGGAGCTGGGTTAGATGAGCAGTTCTTC